This T cell receptor (beta chain) is from a study of blood T cell repertoires in COVID-19 (dated by TCRdb to the early 2020s). Background for the entire study: Samples covering the acute and convalescent phases of COVID-19 were provided by collaborators in the United States, Italy and Spain. The prospective study material was composed of cDNA or gDNA derived from T cells, B-cell-depleted T cells, or PBMCs. The dataset comprised deeply sampled blood TCRbeta repertoires from subjects exposed to, actively infected with, or recovered from COVID-19. A freely available public database, intended as a resource for researchers studying the immune response to SARS-CoV-2, is where the repertoires were released. The samples were drawn from the first 160 participants of the ongoing ImmuneRACE study and from more than 1,000 subjects provided by 6 global collaborators. The sample metadata nearly always contained a de-identified subject ID, COVID-19 status, age in years and sex. Where available, HLA class I and class II types were taken from metadata supplied by the sample provider and were not determined by assay-based typing.

The immunoSEQ Assay, a bias-controlled multiplex PCR, was used to amplify TCRbeta CDR3 regions from genomic DNA. The authors processed their data as follows. Nucleated cell counts per sample were estimated from amplification of reference gene primers within the assay. To quantify the absolute abundance of each unique TCRbeta CDR3 rearrangement, sequence reads were collapsed and filtered. Productive Simpson clonality was computed per sample as the square root of Simpson's diversity index over productive rearrangements. TCRdb retrieved this table from immuneACCESS and kept in-frame rearrangements only. Not all clones are present; in checked studies, unresolved V genes account for under half, and no reason is known for the remainder. V and J calls and clone size are as listed in that table; D and trimming were resolved from the DNA. A total of roughly 180,000 clones appear in this sample, approximately 86% of them only once. The top ten hold 2.9% of the sample.

The CDR3 has 14 amino acids, counting the end cysteine and phenylalanine. Only the CDR3 DNA is retained, 42 bases long and in frame from the first base. The germline V end is reduced by 1 base and the J end by 6 bases; junction bases left unmatched: 3. CDR1 ENHRY and CDR2 SYGVKD were looked up in the germline V gene. Here is what the overall study found, with its caveats: Clinical and demographic metadata were provided uncurated, with the amount varying by source and participant.

Collaborating institutions collected whole blood in K2EDTA tubes following their own protocols. For TCRbeta analysis, collaborators shipped samples as frozen whole blood, isolated PBMCs, or DNA extracted from either of those sample types. A word on this clone: What antigen it recognizes has not been identified. Base qualities are not provided; no much larger clone lies one nucleotide away.

This sequence uses TRBV10-3 and TRBJ1-5, with 7 bases aligning to TRBD1. The sequenced sample consisted of peripheral blood. This sequence originates from a woman aged 25 to 39 with active or convalescent COVID-19. The CDR3 protein sequence reads: CAISEYRGAQPQHF. Here is the DNA: TGTGCCATCAGTGAGTACAGGGGTGCTCAGCCCCAGCATTTT.